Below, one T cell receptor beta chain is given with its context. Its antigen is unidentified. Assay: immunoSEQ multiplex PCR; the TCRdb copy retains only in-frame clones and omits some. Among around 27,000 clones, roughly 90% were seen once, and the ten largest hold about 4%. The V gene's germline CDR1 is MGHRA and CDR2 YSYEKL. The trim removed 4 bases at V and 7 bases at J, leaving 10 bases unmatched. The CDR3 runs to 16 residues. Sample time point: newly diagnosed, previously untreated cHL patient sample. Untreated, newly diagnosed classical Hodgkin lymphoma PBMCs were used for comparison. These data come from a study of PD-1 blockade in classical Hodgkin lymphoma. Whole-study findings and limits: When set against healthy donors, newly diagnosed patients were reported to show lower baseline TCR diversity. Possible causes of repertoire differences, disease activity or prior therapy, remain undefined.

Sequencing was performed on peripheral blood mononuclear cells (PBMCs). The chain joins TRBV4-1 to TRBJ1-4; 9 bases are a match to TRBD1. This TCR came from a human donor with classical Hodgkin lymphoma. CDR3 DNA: TGCGCCAGCAGCCCCCAACAGGGGGCGCGGGTTGAAAAACTGTTTTTT. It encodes CASSPQQGARVEKLFF.